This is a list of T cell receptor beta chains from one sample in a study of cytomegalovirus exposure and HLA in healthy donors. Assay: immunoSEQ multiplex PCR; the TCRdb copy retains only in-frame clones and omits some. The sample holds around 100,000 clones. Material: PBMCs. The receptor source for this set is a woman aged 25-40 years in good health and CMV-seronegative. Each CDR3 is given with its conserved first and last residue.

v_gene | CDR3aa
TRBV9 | CASSEGGGYEQYF
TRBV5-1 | CASSPGLAGTYEQYF
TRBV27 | CASSLSRGISNQPQHF
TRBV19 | CASKRGQGYEQYF
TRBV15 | CATSRWTSGGPGEQYF
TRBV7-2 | CASGRRGTNEKLFF
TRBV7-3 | CASSETGVYEQYF
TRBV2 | CASSAAGVIEQYF
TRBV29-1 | CSGGLGNTEAFF
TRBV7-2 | CASSLQSSQGEQYF
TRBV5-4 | CASSLRGGAYNEQFF
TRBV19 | CATDDYRGFIGNQPQHF
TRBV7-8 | CASSSGRVYSNQPQHF
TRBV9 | CASSAYTDTQYF
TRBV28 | CASSSKSGTGFSNEQFF
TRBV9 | CASTVSGGHSYNEQFF
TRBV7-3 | CASSLGGESGYTF
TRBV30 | CAWSPHIGNTIYF
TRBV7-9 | CASERGAHGETQYF
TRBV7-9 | CASSLNRGSGRKTGELFF
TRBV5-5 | CASSPDTLGDNEQFF
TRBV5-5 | CASSLVEVNSPLHF
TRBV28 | CASKGRTGPYNEQFF
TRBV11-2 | CASSLGGQGKGSYNEQFF
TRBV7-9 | CASSPPVPGQVGETQYF
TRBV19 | CASSISPRGGAWMHQPQHF
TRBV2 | CASSGGAGLANYNEQFF
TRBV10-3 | CAISAETGTNTRELFF
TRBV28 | CASSTLTGFNEQYF
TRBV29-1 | CSSAGREGPDTQYF
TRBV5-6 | CASPWEGMGNQPQHF